Listed here are 4 T cell receptor beta chains from one sample, sequenced in a study of blood T cell repertoires in COVID-19. Only in-frame clones appear in the TCRdb table, and some are missing; sequencing was by immunoSEQ multiplex PCR. The table lists 50,000 to 65,000 clones, around four fifths of them singletons. Sequenced material: peripheral blood. The source of these receptors is a woman in her fifties or sixties with active or convalescent COVID-19.

V gene TRBV2 combines with J gene TRBJ2-7; TRBD2 matches at 9 bases. V lost 6 bases, J lost 3 bases, and 3 bases stayed unmatched. The CDR3 sequence is 13 residues long. Germline V gene lookup returns CDR1 SNHLY and CDR2 FYNNEI. The CDR3 loop reads CASRSAGGYEQYF. CDR3 DNA: TGTGCCAGCAGATCAGCGGGGGGCTACGAGCAGTACTTC.

The chain couples TRBV2 to TRBJ1-4; D is uncertain. Germline CDR1 is SNHLY and CDR2 is FYNNEI. CDR3 size: 14 residues. Trimming stripped 2 bases from V and 10 bases from J, with 14 bases between. CDR3 sequence (DNA): TGTGCCAGCAGTGAATTCCCTCCCGCCGGAAAACTGTTTTTT. This translates into CASSEFPPAGKLFF.

A few counts support this clone. This rearrangement joins TRBV28 to TRBJ1-5; 7 bases agree with TRBD1. J lost 3 bases, V lost 5 bases, and 10 bases had no gene match. Per germline, CDR1 MDHEN and CDR2 SYDVKM. The CDR3 is made up of 16 amino acids. The CDR3: CASSAPGQGDNQPQHF. The CDR3 region has the DNA TGTGCCAGCAGTGCCCCGGGGCAGGGGGACAATCAGCCCCAGCATTTT.

This chain connects TRBV5-4 to TRBJ2-3; 13 nucleotides line up with TRBD2. Germline trimming cut 3 bases from V and 1 base from J; bases unmatched to any gene: 2. The CDR3 extends over 16 amino acids. The germline CDR1 and CDR2 sequences are SGHNT and YYREEE (reference sequence). Here the CDR3 reads CASSSGTSGGTDTQYF. CDR3 coding DNA: TGTGCCAGCAGCTCAGGGACTAGCGGGGGCACAGATACGCAGTATTTT.